Here is one T cell receptor (beta chain) with its context. Its target is unknown. The source of the sample is a study of immune cell composition in non-small cell lung cancer. General observations from the study: Top 10 clone scores and clonality were higher in squamous than adenocarcinoma.

CDR3 length: 13 amino acids. Germline V gene sequence: CDR1 MNHNS, CDR2 SASEGT. V was pared by 3 bases and J by 2 bases, with 7 bases between. The data were produced by immunoSEQ multiplex PCR, yet TCRdb's version contains in-frame clones alone and is incomplete. The sample shows some 2,700 clones, over 70% of them seen only once. The chain carries TRBV6-1 and TRBJ1-1; D remains unclear. This TCR was sampled from a human donor with non-small cell lung cancer. Sequenced sample: lung tumor tissue. CDR3 amino acids: CASSDRVNTEAFF. The CDR3 DNA reads TGTGCCAGCAGTGATCGGGTTAACACTGAAGCTTTCTTT.